The subject of this entry is one T cell receptor beta chain. These data are taken from a study of vaccination and CD4 T cells after COVID-19. Study-wide context: Convalescent individuals exhibited SARS-CoV-2 positivity on nasal swab PCR, with several mild and one severe presentation. Typically, post-vaccine samples were obtained a median approximately 74 days after dose two, within a range of 14 to 241.

TCRdb fed the PCR reads into MiXCR, producing one record per CDR3 protein. Of just over 20,000 distinct CDR3 sequences listed, roughly three fifths are singletons. The TCR was taken from a human donor who had recovered from COVID-19. Sequenced material: CD4+ T cells from blood, taken before SARS-CoV-2 vaccination.

CDR3 nucleotide sequence: TGTGCCAGCAGCAAATCGGGACAGCGATATGAGACCCAGTACTTC. It translates to CASSKSGQRYETQYF. This rearrangement joins TRBV7-2 to TRBJ2-5, with 7 bases aligning to TRBD1. The germline V gene encodes CDR1 SGHTA and CDR2 FQGNSA. The CDR3 loop spans 15 amino acids. V lost 5 bases, J lost 5 bases, and 11 bases stayed unmatched.